These T cell receptor beta chains were read from a single sample in a study of cytomegalovirus exposure and HLA in healthy donors. Using immunoSEQ multiplex PCR, the repertoire was profiled, and TCRdb retains in-frame clones only, with some absent. The sample comprises about 150,000 clones, about three quarters of which are singletons, and around an eighth rests with the top ten. Material for sequencing was PBMCs. The origin of the receptors is a man aged 35-49 years in good health and CMV-seropositive. Both conserved end residues are part of each CDR3. The D gene is left open where the match is weak. For some rows the clone size is stated as once, few or many, or as a class when expanded; others skip it.

v_call	j_call	d_call	clone_size	cdr3_aa	cdr3_nt
TRBV7-9	TRBJ2-7	TRBD2	NA	CASSSSLLAGGRNEQYF	TGTGCCAGCAGCTCCTCTCTCCTAGCGGGAGGAAGGAACGAGCAGTACTTC
TRBV29-1	TRBJ2-3	TRBD1	NA	CSVGGGVSTDTQYF	TGCAGCGTTGGAGGGGGCGTTAGCACAGATACGCAGTATTTT
TRBV7-9	TRBJ2-1	TRBD2	NA	CASSRGTSGRDEQFF	TGTGCCAGCAGCCGCGGGACTAGCGGGAGGGATGAGCAGTTCTTC
TRBV11-2	TRBJ1-3	TRBD1	NA	CASSTTGGLSKHTIYF	TGTGCCAGCAGCACGACAGGGGGCCTCTCAAAGCATACCATATATTTT
TRBV7-8	TRBJ1-1	NA	NA	CASSLAGPGGVEAFF	TGTGCCAGCAGCTTAGCGGGTCCGGGGGGGGTTGAAGCTTTCTTT
TRBV10-3	TRBJ2-3	NA	once	CAITVLPGTDTQYF	TGTGCCATCACCGTCCTCCCGGGCACAGATACGCAGTATTTT
TRBV7-6	TRBJ2-5	NA	NA	CASNRQVQETQYF	TGTGCCAGCAACCGACAGGTCCAAGAGACCCAGTACTTC
TRBV5-1	TRBJ1-1	NA	NA	CASSLVQVGTEAFF	TGCGCCAGCAGCTTGGTTCAGGTAGGCACTGAAGCTTTCTTT
TRBV10-3	TRBJ1-2	TRBD1	once	CAISDGQGSYGYTF	TGTGCCATCAGTGATGGACAGGGGAGCTATGGCTACACCTTC
TRBV28	TRBJ2-7	NA	NA	CASSFTFRDSTYEQYF	TGTGCCAGCAGTTTTACATTCCGGGACTCGACTTACGAGCAGTACTTC
TRBV5-5	TRBJ2-1	NA	NA	CASTVWARRSYNEQFF	TGTGCCAGCACCGTTTGGGCCCGCCGCTCCTACAATGAGCAGTTCTTC
TRBV4-1	TRBJ2-3	TRBD2	NA	CASSPNSGIRTDTQYF	TGCGCCAGCAGCCCGAATAGCGGGATTCGCACAGATACGCAGTATTTT
TRBV4-3	TRBJ2-7	NA	few	CASSQDFTRSSYEQYF	TGCGCCAGCAGCCAAGATTTTACGCGTAGCTCCTACGAGCAGTACTTC
TRBV9	TRBJ2-3	TRBD2	NA	CASSVTSGGDTQYF	TGTGCCAGCAGCGTCACTAGCGGGGGAGATACGCAGTATTTT
TRBV9	TRBJ1-1	NA	NA	CASSTPGNTEAFF	TGTGCCAGCTCGACTCCTGGGAACACTGAAGCTTTCTTT
TRBV5-1	TRBJ1-4	TRBD1	NA	CASSFSGGNEKLFF	TGCGCCAGCAGCTTCTCAGGGGGTAATGAAAAACTGTTTTTT
TRBV4-1	TRBJ2-7	NA	NA	CASSQALTSNYEQYF	TGCGCCAGCAGCCAAGCTTTGACTAGTAACTACGAGCAGTACTTC
TRBV7-3	TRBJ2-5	NA	NA	CASSLGSGERGETQYF	TGTGCCAGCAGCTTAGGGTCAGGGGAAAGAGGAGAGACCCAGTACTTC
TRBV9	TRBJ2-3	NA	NA	CASSVGTNSKIDTQYF	TGTGCCAGCAGCGTAGGCACCAACTCTAAAATAGATACGCAGTATTTT
TRBV2	TRBJ2-7	TRBD2	NA	CASSGSSGRYEQYF	TGTGCCAGCAGTGGGTCTAGCGGCCGCTACGAGCAGTACTTC
TRBV7-9	TRBJ2-7	NA	once	CASSLEREGEQYF	TGTGCCAGCAGCTTAGAGAGAGAGGGCGAGCAGTACTTC
TRBV5-4	TRBJ1-1	NA	NA	CASSLETVITLNTEAFF	TGTGCCAGCAGCTTGGAGACAGTGATTACCTTGAACACTGAAGCTTTCTTT
TRBV6-1	TRBJ1-1	NA	NA	CASSQDMLGVLNTEAFF	TGTGCCAGCAGTCAAGACATGTTAGGAGTGTTGAACACTGAAGCTTTCTTT
TRBV2	TRBJ2-5	NA	NA	CASSDKTDQETQYF	TGTGCCAGCAGTGATAAGACAGACCAAGAGACCCAGTACTTC
TRBV21-1	TRBJ2-3	NA	few	CASSKGKRVRGTDTQYF	TGTGCCAGCAGCAAAGGGAAGAGGGTACGGGGCACAGATACGCAGTATTTT
TRBV7-9	TRBJ2-1	NA	NA	CASIDGSSYNEQFF	TGTGCCAGCATCGACGGGAGCTCCTACAATGAGCAGTTCTTC
TRBV5-1	TRBJ2-7	NA	NA	CASSANPGRAYEQYF	TGCGCCAGCAGCGCCAACCCCGGGCGGGCCTACGAGCAGTACTTC
TRBV6-1	TRBJ2-5	NA	NA	CASSTGTQYF	TGTGCCAGCAGTACTGGGACCCAGTACTTC
TRBV5-1	TRBJ2-1	TRBD1	few	CASKPGQNHNEQFF	TGCGCCAGCAAGCCGGGACAGAATCACAATGAGCAGTTCTTC
TRBV7-8	TRBJ1-1	TRBD1	few	CASSLGQEIIEAFF	TGTGCCAGCAGCCTTGGACAGGAAATAATCGAAGCTTTCTTT
TRBV29-1	TRBJ2-1	TRBD2	once	CSATSGSYNEQFF	TGCAGCGCCACTAGCGGTTCCTACAATGAGCAGTTCTTC
TRBV5-1	TRBJ2-6	NA	NA	CASTPQNSGANVLTF	TGCGCCAGCACCCCCCAGAACTCTGGGGCCAACGTCCTGACTTTC
TRBV6-5	TRBJ1-5	NA	NA	CASSPARGPQHF	TGTGCCAGCAGCCCGGCGCGGGGGCCCCAGCATTTT
TRBV5-4	TRBJ2-2	TRBD2	NA	CASSKREGLTGELFF	TGTGCCAGTTCAAAGCGGGAGGGCCTTACCGGGGAGCTGTTTTTT
TRBV5-1	TRBJ2-2	TRBD1	NA	CASSPGTGDTGELFF	TGCGCCAGCAGCCCTGGGACAGGCGACACCGGGGAGCTGTTTTTT
TRBV7-2	TRBJ2-7	NA	NA	CASSIRMDRLYEQYF	TGTGCCAGCAGCATACGAATGGACAGACTCTACGAGCAGTACTTC
TRBV5-1	TRBJ1-2	NA	NA	CASSLEENGYTF	TGCGCCAGCAGCTTGGAAGAGAATGGCTACACCTTC
TRBV25-1	TRBJ2-1	NA	NA	CASGSQGTLYNEQFF	TGTGCCAGCGGGAGTCAAGGGACATTATACAATGAGCAGTTCTTC
TRBV6-1	TRBJ1-1	TRBD1	NA	CASSETGTNTEAFF	TGTGCCAGCAGCGAGACAGGGACGAACACTGAAGCTTTCTTT
TRBV7-9	TRBJ2-7	TRBD1	many	CASNRDSYEQYF	TGTGCCAGCAACCGGGACAGCTACGAGCAGTACTTC
TRBV6-5	TRBJ2-1	TRBD1	NA	CASSALGGAYNEQFF	TGTGCCAGCAGCGCCCTAGGGGGCGCTTACAATGAGCAGTTCTTC